The 29 T cell receptor beta chains below all came from one sample that was sequenced in a study of patients and donors after allogeneic stem cell transplantation. TCRdb re-called the RT-PCR reads through MiXCR, storing one row per CDR3 protein. The data show around 150,000 distinct CDR3 sequences, approximately 30% seen once. Material: blood, either unsorted or a sorted T cell fraction (not recorded which). The origin of the receptors is a human donor who was either an allogeneic HSCT recipient or a stem cell or donor lymphocyte infusion donor (not recorded which). It is not recorded whose cells these are; they may come from a transplant donor.

This clonotype was detected only once. V gene TRBV15 combines with J gene TRBJ2-1; D possibly uses TRBD1 or TRBD2 (5 bases each). CDR3 length equals 16 residues. Trimming stripped 2 bases from V and 4 bases from J, with 15 bases between. Germline CDR1 LNHNV, CDR2 YYDKDF (reference sequence). This chain's CDR3 is CATSRKRTKGYNEQFF. CDR3 coding DNA: TGTGCCACCAGCAGAAAGCGGACAAAGGGTTACAATGAGCAGTTCTTC.

The chain links TRBV12-3 or TRBV12-4 to TRBJ1-2, with unresolved D. CDR3 length: 16 amino acids. The V end lost 5 bases, the J end lost 5 bases, and 21 bases lay between the germline ends. CDR3 sequence: CASSPLGSLNPYGYTF. The CDR3 DNA follows: TGTGCCAGCAGTCCCCTGGGGTCTCTGAACCCTTATGGCTACACCTTC.

The chain carries TRBV28 and TRBJ2-7, with a tentative D call TRBD2 (7 bases). The germline V gene encodes CDR1 MDHEN and CDR2 SYDVKM. The CDR3 is 14 residues long. With 7 bases removed from V and 4 bases from J, the gap between germline ends came to 17 bases. The CDR3 DNA reads as TGTGCCAGCACCCTGGGGGGGACACCTTACGAGCAGTACTTC. This translates into CASTLGGTPYEQYF.

This clonotype was observed a single time. J is TRBJ2-7 and V is TRBV28, with 9 bases lining up with TRBD1. The CDR3 is 13 amino acids. The germline V gene encodes CDR1 MDHEN and CDR2 SYDVKM. Trimming cost V 5 bases and J 7 bases; bases outside gene matches: 6. CDR3 amino acids: CASSRDRVGEQYF. The CDR3 DNA follows: TGTGCCAGCAGTCGGGACAGGGTCGGAGAGCAGTACTTC.

The chain combines TRBV7-9 with TRBJ1-4, with D possibly matching TRBD1 (6 bases). CDR3 length equals 13 residues. The germline V gene has CDR1 SEHNR and CDR2 FQNEAQ (reference sequence). In nucleotides, the CDR3 is TGTGCTACCTCGGGGGCTTTTAAAGAAAAACTGTTTTTT. Amino acid sequence: CATSGAFKEKLFF.

The chain is built from TRBV4-2 and TRBJ2-3, with D unclear. Germline V gene data show CDR1 as LGHNA and CDR2 as YNFKEQ. Trimming pared 1 base from V and 8 bases from J, leaving 7 bases between. This CDR3 comprises 12 residues. In DNA form, the CDR3 reads TGTGCCAGCAGCCAAGTTACGGGTACGCAGTATTTT. Protein product: CASSQVTGTQYF.

This clonotype came up a few times. The chain links TRBV15 to TRBJ2-5; D gene ambiguous. The CDR3 covers 12 residues. In germline, CDR1 is LNHNV, CDR2 YYDKDF (reference sequence). V was pared by 4 bases and J by 2 bases, with 5 bases between. The CDR3 DNA reads TGTGCCACCAGCAAAGATCAAGAGACCCAGTACTTC. Its protein product is CATSKDQETQYF.

The chain employs TRBV5-1 and TRBJ2-1; unclear D gene. Germline V gene data show CDR1 as SGHRS and CDR2 as YFSETQ. CDR3 size: 15 residues. V dropped 4 bases and J dropped 4 bases, with 15 bases sitting between them. The CDR3 sequence is CASSTLLKRYNEQFF. The CDR3 coding sequence is TGCGCCAGCAGCACCCTATTAAAAAGGTACAATGAGCAGTTCTTC.

The genes are TRBV7-2 and TRBJ1-5, with a weak D call TRBD1 (5 bases). The germline gives CDR1 SGHTA, CDR2 FQGNSA. Trimming removed 4 bases from V and 4 bases from J, with 11 bases in between. This CDR3 region has 14 residues. CDR3 residues: CASSSQGWNQPQHF. The CDR3 DNA reads TGTGCCAGCAGCTCCCAGGGATGGAATCAGCCCCAGCATTTT.

This clonotype was counted a few times. The chain joins TRBV2 to TRBJ1-6; TRBD1 might be the D (6 bases). The CDR3 is 14 residues long. Trimming cost V 3 bases and J 10 bases, with 13 bases left between them. CDR1 and CDR2 (germline): SNHLY, FYNNEI. CDR3 in DNA: TGTGCCAGCAGTGATTACAGGGTGGGATCACCCCTCCACTTT. Translated: CASSDYRVGSPLHF.

This clonotype was detected a few times. The J gene is TRBJ1-6, the V gene TRBV11-3; possible D gene TRBD1, 5 bases. V lost 5 bases to trimming and J lost 7 bases, with 9 bases between them. Per the germline V gene, CDR1 is SGHNT and CDR2 is YENEEA. There are 13 residues in the CDR3. The CDR3 DNA follows: TGTGCCAGCAGCGTCAGGGCAAATTCACCCCTCCACTTT. Protein product: CASSVRANSPLHF. Filled out from reference TRBV11-3 and TRBJ1-6, the complete variable domain reads EAGVVQSPRYKIIEKKQPVAFWCNPISGHNTLYWYLQNLGQGPELLIRYENEEAVDDSQLPKDRFSAERLKGVDSTLKIQPAELGDSAVYLCASSVRANSPLHFGNGTRLTVT.

There are many counts of this clonotype. The chain couples TRBV29-1 to TRBJ1-1; no definite D call. Germline CDR1 SQVTM, CDR2 ANQGSEA. The CDR3 runs 13 residues. V was clipped by 4 bases and J by 0 bases, with 9 bases between them. The DNA for the CDR3 is TGCAGCGTTGGAGAGGGAGTGAACACTGAAGCTTTCTTT. This sequence encodes CSVGEGVNTEAFF. Using reference TRBV29-1 and TRBJ1-1 for the parts outside the CDR3, the full variable domain is SAVISQKPSRDICQRGTSLTIQCQVDSQVTMMFWYRQQPGQSLTLIATANQGSEATYESGFVIDKFPISRPNLTFSTLTVSNMSPEDSSIYLCSVGEGVNTEAFFGQGTRLTVV.

CDR3 in DNA: TGTGCCAGCAGCTTAGGCACAGCCTCCTACACTGAAGCTTTCTTT. Its protein product is CASSLGTASYTEAFF. The chain carries TRBV11-2 and TRBJ1-1; D unclear. Per germline, CDR1 SGHAT and CDR2 FQNNGV. Trimming took 1 base from V and 3 from J, leaving 12 bases between them. The CDR3 spans 15 residues.

The CDR3 region is CASSRNDRVLYGYTF. CDR3 coding DNA: TGCGCCAGCAGCCGGAACGACAGGGTCCTCTATGGCTACACCTTC. J is TRBJ1-2 and V is TRBV4-3, with TRBD1 matching over 7 bases. Trimming took 4 bases from V and 4 from J; bases not matched to a gene: 9. This CDR3 is 15 amino acids long. Per the germline V gene, CDR1 is LGHNA and CDR2 is YSLEER.

CDR3 residues: CASGFQQGSGYTF. CDR3 bases: TGTGCTAGTGGTTTTCAACAGGGGAGCGGCTACACCTTC. V usage is TRBV12-5 and J usage is TRBJ1-2, with 7 bases aligning to TRBD1. CDR1 LGHNT and CDR2 FRNRAP come from the germline V gene. With 3 bases clipped from V and 8 bases from J, the junction kept 6 bases outside the gene matches. This CDR3 has 13 residues.

This clonotype has more than one count but fewer than ten. This chain joins TRBV7-9 and TRBJ1-5; no firm D call. Germline CDR1 SEHNR, CDR2 FQNEAQ (reference sequence). The length of the CDR3 is 19 residues. Trimming took 4 bases from V and 2 from J, leaving 24 bases between them. CDR3 DNA sequence: TGTGCCAGCAGCTCTCGAAGGGTCGGGGTATATATTTGCAATCAGCCCCAGCATTTT. Its protein product is CASSSRRVGVYICNQPQHF.

The rearrangement links TRBV6-2 or TRBV6-3 to TRBJ2-7; a weak D match, TRBD1 (6 bases). The V and J ends lost 5 bases and 0 bases respectively, with 26 bases between them. CDR3 size: 19 residues. The germline gives CDR1 MNHEY, CDR2 SVGEGT. DNA for the CDR3: TGTGCCAGCAGTCGTCAGAGGACCGGCAGGGGCCCAATCTCCTACGAGCAGTACTTC. Translating it yields CASSRQRTGRGPISYEQYF.

V and J are TRBV12-3 or TRBV12-4 and TRBJ2-7, with D unclear. This CDR3 is 13 amino acids long. Trimming stripped 5 bases from V and 2 bases from J, with 10 bases between. CDR3 loop: CASSPSRAYEQYF. CDR3 nucleotide sequence: TGTGCCAGCAGTCCCTCAAGGGCCTACGAGCAGTACTTC.

This clonotype was found a few times. J is TRBJ2-7 and V is TRBV24-1; 7 bases align to TRBD1. V shed 1 base, J shed 3 bases, and the junction held 8 bases outside the gene matches. Germline-derived CDR1 and CDR2 are KGHDR and SFDVKD. CDR3 length equals 16 residues. The CDR3 nucleotides read TGTGCCACCAGTGATTTTAGGACAGGCATCGACTACGAGCAGTACTTC. Amino acid sequence: CATSDFRTGIDYEQYF.

The chain links TRBV6-2 or TRBV6-3 to TRBJ2-7; TRBD1 matches at 10 bases. This CDR3 has 14 residues. The germline V gene has CDR1 MNHEY and CDR2 SVGEGT. The ends lost 8 bases at V and 5 bases at J; junction bases unmatched: 9. This chain's CDR3 is CASYGPGQGNEQYF. The DNA for the CDR3 is TGTGCCAGCTACGGACCGGGACAGGGGAACGAGCAGTACTTC.

This clonotype was seen ten or more times. The V and J genes are TRBV4-3 and TRBJ1-2; D possibly corresponds to TRBD1 (5 bases). The CDR3 sequence is 15 residues long. Germline assignment: CDR1 LGHNA and CDR2 YSLEER. V lost 0 bases and J 2 bases, leaving 10 bases between the germline ends. CDR3 DNA: TGCGCCAGCAGCCAAGAAGGTTACAGGAACTATGGCTACACCTTC. Translated, it gives CASSQEGYRNYGYTF.

V usage is TRBV29-1 and J usage is TRBJ2-7; tentatively, D is TRBD2 (6 bases). Germline loops: CDR1 SQVTM, CDR2 ANQGSEA. CDR3 length: 14 amino acids. Trimming removed 3 bases from V and 3 bases from J, with 15 bases in between. CDR3 coding DNA: TGCAGCGTTGATGGCACCGGGAGAGACTACGAGCAGTACTTC. Its protein is CSVDGTGRDYEQYF.

V and J are TRBV6-2 or TRBV6-3 and TRBJ1-1; no clear D. The germline V gene has CDR1 MNHEY and CDR2 SVGEGT. The CDR3 totals 14 residues. Trimming left V 2 bases short and J 4 bases short, with 11 bases between. The DNA for the CDR3 is TGTGCCAGCAGTTACAGGGTAAAGAGCACTGAAGCTTTCTTT. Its translation: CASSYRVKSTEAFF.

The chain combines TRBV20-1 with TRBJ2-7, with D uncertain. CDR3 length: 11 amino acids. The germline CDR1 and CDR2 sequences are DFQATT and SNEGSKA (reference sequence). Deletions cut 6 bases from V and 3 bases from J, with 9 bases between. CDR3: CSADLGYEQYF. CDR3 sequence (DNA): TGCAGTGCAGACCTGGGCTACGAGCAGTACTTC.

This clonotype was detected a few times. The V and J genes are TRBV4-2 and TRBJ2-7; no firm D call. Germline CDR1 reads LGHNA; CDR2 reads YNFKEQ. Trimming left V 3 bases short and J 4 bases short, with 10 bases between. This CDR3 spans 13 amino acids. In DNA, the CDR3 is TGTGCCAGCAGCCAGGCGGCTAGGTACGAGCAGTACTTC. It translates to CASSQAARYEQYF.

The chain is built from TRBV7-6 and TRBJ2-1; D tentatively fits TRBD1 or TRBD2 (5 bases each). This CDR3 region has 15 residues. CDR1 is SGHVS and CDR2 is FNYEAQ in the germline V gene. V lost 8 bases and J lost 0, with 14 bases in between. CDR3 bases: TGTGCCAGCTCCGGGACGTTGAGCTCCTACAATGAGCAGTTCTTC. Its protein product is CASSGTLSSYNEQFF.

There are a few counts of this clonotype. V is TRBV12-3 or TRBV12-4 and J is TRBJ2-4; 8 nucleotides match TRBD2. The ends lost 3 bases at V and 7 bases at J; junction bases unmatched: 5. The CDR3 consists of 14 residues. CDR3 loop: CASSFGGVVNIQYF. The CDR3 nucleotides read TGTGCCAGCAGTTTCGGGGGGGTGGTTAACATTCAGTACTTC.

This sequence joins TRBV12-3 or TRBV12-4 and TRBJ2-1, with D possibly being TRBD2 (5 bases). Trimming removed 5 bases from V and 5 bases from J, with 13 bases in between. The CDR3 is 14 residues long. The CDR3 DNA is TGTGCCAGCAGTCCCACTAGACGGGACAATGAGCAGTTCTTC. It specifies CASSPTRRDNEQFF.

The chain couples TRBV5-1 to TRBJ2-3; TRBD1 agrees at 7 bases. CDR1 is SGHRS and CDR2 is YFSETQ in the germline V gene. V gave up 2 bases and J gave up 5 bases; unmatched junction bases: 8. The CDR3 covers 15 residues. The CDR3 reads CASSLSTGWGDTQYF. The CDR3 DNA follows: TGCGCCAGCAGCTTATCGACAGGGTGGGGAGATACGCAGTATTTT.